The subject of this entry is one T cell receptor beta chain. Assay used: immunoSEQ multiplex PCR; TCRdb lists only in-frame clones, some missing. The sample holds under 300,000 clones, 65% to 85% seen once. These data belong to a study of blood T cell repertoires in COVID-19. The V end lost 0 bases, the J end lost 1 base, and 9 bases lay between the germline ends. The CDR3 is 15 amino acids. Germline V gene sequence: CDR1 MGHRA, CDR2 YSYEKL. This clonotype was sampled from a human donor in a cohort sampled during active COVID-19. The chain employs TRBV4-1 and TRBJ2-5; the D gene is possibly TRBD1 (5 bases). The sequenced material came from peripheral blood. The CDR3 DNA sequence: TGCGCCAGCAGCCAAGACACAGGTCTCCAAGAGACCCAGTACTTC. Its protein is CASSQDTGLQETQYF.